A single sample gave rise to the 28 T cell receptor beta chains below, sequenced in a study of shared clonotypes between healthy human individuals. Sequencing was performed with immunoSEQ multiplex PCR; in TCRdb, only in-frame clones are kept and a portion is missing. The table includes roughly 1,100,000 clones, roughly 80% detected once. The sample taken for sequencing was memory CD4+ T cells sorted from blood. The subset: CD45RA-negative fraction. Source of these receptors: a man between 18 and 29 years old in good health.

The V call is TRBV19, the J call TRBJ2-7, with 8 bases lining up with TRBD1. Germline trimming cut 3 bases from V and 3 bases from J; bases unmatched to any gene: 10. Germline CDR1 reads LNHDA; CDR2 reads SQIVND (reference sequence). The CDR3 spans 16 residues. The CDR3 sequence: CASSIALTGVLYEQYF. CDR3 nucleotide sequence: TGTGCCAGTAGTATCGCCCTGACAGGGGTCCTCTACGAGCAGTACTTC.

Details on this clone: This sample also contains other DNA sequences that code for the same CDR3. V and J are TRBV5-1 and TRBJ2-7; D is uncertain. Germline V gene data show CDR1 as SGHRS and CDR2 as YFSETQ. CDR3 length: 12 residues. The germline V and J ends were trimmed by 4 bases and 1 base, with 6 bases remaining between them. CDR3 DNA: TGCGCCAGCAGCCCGCCTTCCTACGAGCAGTACTTC. It translates to CASSPPSYEQYF.

V is TRBV11-2 and J is TRBJ1-1; 8 nucleotides align to TRBD1. The CDR3 is 13 amino acids. Germline V gene data show CDR1 as SGHAT and CDR2 as FQNNGV. The trim removed 5 bases at V and 7 bases at J, leaving 6 bases unmatched. This CDR3 reads CASSGRGRGEAFF. The CDR3 bases are TGTGCCAGCAGCGGCAGGGGGCGAGGTGAAGCTTTCTTT.

This clone was detected once. The J gene is TRBJ2-5, the V gene TRBV28, with TRBD2 as a possible D gene (6 bases). Trimming cost V 8 bases and J 1 base, with 8 bases left between them. Per germline, CDR1 MDHEN and CDR2 SYDVKM. This CDR3 is 12 amino acids long. The CDR3 loop is CASQAGQETQYF. CDR3 coding DNA: TGTGCCAGCCAAGCGGGCCAAGAGACCCAGTACTTC.

The gene calls are TRBV5-5 and TRBJ2-6; 9 bases align to TRBD1. Looked up from germline, CDR1 is SGHKS and CDR2 is YYEKEE (reference sequence). V dropped 4 bases and J dropped 4; count of bases not matched to a gene: 15. The CDR3 runs 19 residues. The CDR3 DNA is TGTGCCAGCAGCCCAACACGGACAGGGGCTTTTTCGGGGGCCAACGTCCTGACTTTC. It codes for CASSPTRTGAFSGANVLTF.

The chain uses TRBV9 and TRBJ1-6, with D hard to call. The germline V and J ends were trimmed by 7 bases and 1 base, with 9 bases remaining between them. In germline, CDR1 is SGDLS, CDR2 YYNGEE. This CDR3 region has 14 residues. This CDR3 is CASAAGSYNSPLHF. The CDR3 nucleotides read TGTGCCAGCGCCGCTGGGTCCTATAATTCACCCCTCCACTTT.

This clone has a handful of counts. V is TRBV2 and J is TRBJ2-7; D gene uncertain. This CDR3 is built from 14 residues. The germline V gene has CDR1 SNHLY and CDR2 FYNNEI. The V end lost 6 bases, the J end lost 1 base, and 13 bases lay between the germline ends. Written as DNA, the CDR3 is TGTGCCAGCAGGGGTCCGTGGGTTTCCTACGAGCAGTACTTC. Protein product: CASRGPWVSYEQYF.

This clone was seen once. The chain links TRBV7-2 to TRBJ2-1; the D is unclear. Germline V gene data show CDR1 as SGHTA and CDR2 as FQGNSA. The CDR3 loop spans 13 amino acids. The ends were cut back, 4 bases at V and 9 bases at J, with 13 bases in the middle. The CDR3 spells CASSSPLGFEQFF. The CDR3 DNA sequence: TGTGCCAGCAGCTCCCCCCTTGGATTTGAGCAGTTCTTC.

V gene TRBV18 combines with J gene TRBJ1-2; possibly TRBD1 for D (6 bases). Germline CDR1 reads KGHSH; CDR2 reads LQKENI. The CDR3 length is 15 residues. Trimming removed 7 bases at V and 4 bases at J, with 19 bases between. CDR3 sequence: CASLPGGTTGYGYTF. The DNA for the CDR3 is TGTGCCAGCTTACCCGGAGGGACAACAGGCTATGGCTACACCTTC. Full variable domain (missing parts from reference TRBV18 and TRBJ1-2): NAGVMQNPRHLVRRRGQEARLRCSPMKGHSHVYWYRQLPEEGLKFMVYLQKENIIDESGMPKERFSAEFPKEGPSILRIQQVVRGDSAAYFCASLPGGTTGYGYTFGSGTRLTVV.

The gene calls are TRBV5-1 and TRBJ2-5; 8 nucleotides align to TRBD1. V trimming: 4 bases; J trimming: 2 bases; junction bases outside the gene matches: 7. The germline V gene has CDR1 SGHRS and CDR2 YFSETQ. The CDR3 has 15 residues. As DNA, the CDR3 is TGCGCCAGCAGCAACAGGGGGGATATACAAGAGACCCAGTACTTC. Translated: CASSNRGDIQETQYF.

This clone was observed at least ten times. The CDR3 bases are TGTGCCAGCAGCTGGGACGGAAGCTATGGCTACACCTTC. Amino acid sequence: CASSWDGSYGYTF. V is TRBV5-5 and J is TRBJ1-2; D possibly corresponds to TRBD1 (5 bases). This CDR3 is built from 13 residues. The V gene's germline CDR1 is SGHKS and CDR2 YYEKEE (reference sequence). Trimming removed 3 bases from V and 4 bases from J, with 10 bases in between.

This clone was seen a single time. The V call is TRBV7-2, the J call TRBJ2-1; D remains unclear. CDR3 length: 14 residues. V was shortened by 6 bases and J by 1 base, with 10 bases between the two germline ends. Germline V gives CDR1 SGHTA, CDR2 FQGNSA. The CDR3 protein is CASRERLSYNEQFF. The CDR3 DNA sequence: TGTGCCAGCAGAGAACGGTTATCCTACAATGAGCAGTTCTTC.

V usage is TRBV15 and J usage is TRBJ1-6, with D tentatively TRBD1 (6 bases). CDR3 length: 14 amino acids. In germline, CDR1 is LNHNV, CDR2 YYDKDF (reference sequence). Trimming pared 8 bases from V and 5 bases from J, leaving 13 bases between. The CDR3 sequence is CATRRRTDNSPLHF. CDR3 sequence (DNA): TGTGCCACCCGCCGAAGGACAGATAATTCACCCCTCCACTTT.

This chain joins TRBV2 and TRBJ2-7; D possibly corresponds to TRBD1 (6 bases). CDR1 is SNHLY and CDR2 is FYNNEI in the germline V gene. CDR3 length: 13 residues. V was trimmed by 11 bases and J by 5 bases, leaving 19 bases between them. The CDR3 here is CAGGSDRPNEQYF. The DNA for the CDR3 is TGTGCCGGGGGAAGTGACAGGCCCAACGAGCAGTACTTC.

The chain couples TRBV27 to TRBJ2-6; no clear D. The V and J ends lost 3 bases and 0 bases respectively, with 12 bases between them. The CDR3 has 17 amino acids. Germline V gene lookup returns CDR1 MNHEY and CDR2 SMNVEV (reference sequence). The CDR3 spells CASSLFPTSSGANVLTF. DNA of the CDR3: TGTGCCAGCAGTTTGTTCCCCACGAGCTCTGGGGCCAACGTCCTGACTTTC.

The chain carries TRBV5-1 and TRBJ2-5; D possibly corresponds to TRBD1 (5 bases). Trimming cost V 6 bases and J 1 base, with 13 bases left between them. Germline values: CDR1 SGHRS, CDR2 YFSETQ. This CDR3 comprises 14 residues. The CDR3 protein is CASNLLGPQETQYF. As DNA, the CDR3 is TGCGCCAGCAACCTTTTGGGGCCCCAAGAGACCCAGTACTTC.

The rearrangement links TRBV4-3 to TRBJ1-2, with unresolved D. The V end was cut by 0 bases, the J end by 8 bases, with 10 bases between. CDR1 and CDR2 from the germline V gene are LGHNA and YSLEER. The CDR3 totals 13 residues. The CDR3 sequence is CASSQDPRRGYTF. DNA for the CDR3: TGCGCCAGCAGCCAAGACCCCCGTAGGGGCTACACCTTC.

The sample holds a few counts of this clone. V gene TRBV11-2 combines with J gene TRBJ1-1; D gene uncertain. From germline, CDR1 is SGHAT and CDR2 FQNNGV. This CDR3 comprises 13 residues. Trimming removed 5 bases at V and 0 bases at J, with 7 bases between. CDR3 bases: TGTGCCAGCAGCGTCGGGTTGAACACTGAAGCTTTCTTT. It is translated as CASSVGLNTEAFF.

This chain joins TRBV29-1 and TRBJ1-2; no firm D call. The CDR3 is 12 residues long. Trimming left V 1 base short and J 4 bases short, with 7 bases between. Germline loops: CDR1 SQVTM, CDR2 ANQGSEA. The chain's CDR3 is CSVEGVAYGYTF. CDR3 nucleotide sequence: TGCAGCGTTGAAGGGGTCGCCTATGGCTACACCTTC.

The V and J genes are TRBV19 and TRBJ1-4; unclear D gene. The V gene's germline CDR1 is LNHDA and CDR2 SQIVND (reference sequence). V dropped 3 bases and J dropped 4 bases, with 9 bases sitting between them. The CDR3 length is 14 residues. The CDR3 loop reads CASSIGLSNEKLFF. For the CDR3, the DNA is TGTGCCAGTAGTATCGGACTAAGTAATGAAAAACTGTTTTTT.

This clone was observed once. This chain joins TRBV5-1 and TRBJ2-7; D is uncertain. V was shortened by 5 bases and J by 5 bases, with 11 bases between the two germline ends. The germline CDR1 and CDR2 sequences are SGHRS and YFSETQ. CDR3 length: 12 residues. This chain's CDR3 is CASSRPADEQYF. The CDR3 DNA follows: TGCGCCAGCAGTAGACCCGCGGACGAGCAGTACTTC.

The chain is built from TRBV7-8 and TRBJ1-4; D uncertain. The V gene's germline CDR1 is SGHVS and CDR2 FQNEAQ. CDR3 length: 14 amino acids. V shed 3 bases and J shed 2 bases, with 7 bases lying between them. The CDR3 reads CASSFPSTNEKLFF. The CDR3 region has the DNA TGTGCCAGCAGCTTTCCTTCCACTAATGAAAAACTGTTTTTT.

This rearrangement joins TRBV7-2 to TRBJ2-7; D is unclear. The germline V and J ends were trimmed by 5 bases and 4 bases, with 6 bases remaining between them. The CDR3 sequence is 11 residues long. CDR1 and CDR2 from the germline V gene are SGHTA and FQGNSA. CDR3 DNA: TGTGCCAGCAGCGTAGGTTACGAGCAGTACTTC. Protein product: CASSVGYEQYF. The full variable domain, in which reference TRBV7-2 and TRBJ2-7 provide the parts outside the CDR3, is GAGVSQSPSNKVTEKGKDVELRCDPISGHTALYWYRQSLGQGLEFLIYFQGNSAPDKSGLPSDRFSAERTGGSVSTLTIQRTQQEDSAVYLCASSVGYEQYFGPGTRLTVT.

J is TRBJ1-5 and V is TRBV19; D is ambiguous. The CDR3 runs to 13 residues. V shed 2 bases and J shed 7 bases, with 9 bases lying between them. Germline values: CDR1 LNHDA, CDR2 SQIVND (reference sequence). CDR3 nucleotide sequence: TGTGCCAGTAGTATAAAGGATAACCAGCCCCAGCATTTT. As protein: CASSIKDNQPQHF.

The rearrangement uses TRBV18 and TRBJ2-1; no definite D call. V gave up 3 bases and J gave up 4 bases, with 4 bases separating them. Germline lookup yields CDR1 KGHSH and CDR2 LQKENI. This CDR3 contains 12 residues. CDR3 sequence reads: CASSPDYNEQFF. The CDR3 coding sequence is TGTGCCAGCTCACCTGATTACAATGAGCAGTTCTTC.

DNA for the CDR3: TGTGCCAGCTCACCAGGATACGGGGAAAAACTGTTTTTT. Translating gives CASSPGYGEKLFF. The chain uses TRBV18 and TRBJ1-4; no firm D call. The germline V gene has CDR1 KGHSH and CDR2 LQKENI. The germline V and J ends were trimmed by 2 bases and 8 bases, with 9 bases remaining between them. The CDR3 extends over 13 amino acids. The variable domain in full, with the rest retrieved from reference TRBV18 and TRBJ1-4, is NAGVMQNPRHLVRRRGQEARLRCSPMKGHSHVYWYRQLPEEGLKFMVYLQKENIIDESGMPKERFSAEFPKEGPSILRIQQVVRGDSAAYFCASSPGYGEKLFFGSGTQLSVL.

This chain uses TRBV7-2 with TRBJ2-5, with D possibly being TRBD2 (5 bases). Trimming cost V 2 bases and J 0 bases, with 10 bases left between them. This CDR3 spans 15 amino acids. CDR1 and CDR2 (germline): SGHTA, FQGNSA. Here the CDR3 reads CASSLLPADQETQYF. CDR3 nucleotide sequence: TGTGCCAGCAGCTTATTGCCAGCGGACCAAGAGACCCAGTACTTC.

The V call is TRBV30, the J call TRBJ2-3; D may match TRBD1 or TRBD2 (5 bases each). Deletions cut 4 bases from V and 2 bases from J, with 10 bases between. The CDR3 has 13 residues. From germline, CDR1 is GTSNPN and CDR2 SVGIG (reference sequence). DNA for the CDR3: TGTGCCTGGAAGTCGGGGACCACAGATACGCAGTATTTT. Protein product: CAWKSGTTDTQYF. The variable domain in full, with the rest retrieved from reference TRBV30 and TRBJ2-3, is SQTIHQWPATLVQPVGSPLSLECTVEGTSNPNLYWYRQAAGRGLQLLFYSVGIGQISSEVPQNLSASRPQDRQFILSSKKLLLSDSGFYLCAWKSGTTDTQYFGPGTRLTVL.